Below, one TCR beta chain is given with its context. Per the original methods: Amplification of reference gene primers provided the estimated nucleated cell counts. Sequenced by immunoSEQ multiplex PCR; TCRdb stores in-frame clones only, minus some. For V, J and clone size, that table is used; D and trimming come from the DNA. The data hold some 110,000 clones, with over 65% observed a single time. There are 14 residues in the CDR3. V gave up 3 bases and J gave up 7 bases, with 13 bases separating them. The germline V gene encodes CDR1 SGHDN and CDR2 FVKESK. This record comes from a study of blood T cell repertoires in COVID-19. Turning to the study itself: COVID-19 samples from acute and convalescent phases originated in the United States, Italy and Spain. PBMCs, B-cell-depleted T cells, or T cells provided the cDNA or gDNA that made up the material.

This sequence originates from a man in his 60s with acute or convalescent COVID-19. V gene TRBV14 combines with J gene TRBJ2-1; no reliable D call. The sample taken for sequencing was peripheral blood. The CDR3 DNA reads as TGTGCCAGCAGCCACCCCTCCCTCGTGAATGAGCAGTTCTTC. This codes for CASSHPSLVNEQFF.